A single sample is the source of the 26 T cell receptor beta chains below, sequenced in a study of CD8+ T cells in alopecia areata. It was cDNA, reverse transcribed from extracted RNA, that served as the sequencing template. TCRdb's table, derived via immunoSEQ multiplex PCR, lists solely in-frame clones and lacks some. The profile shows some 95,000 clones, around 44% of them singletons. The sequencing sample was made of CD4+ T cells sorted from blood. The receptors were gathered from a human donor with alopecia areata.

The chain recombines TRBV23-1 with TRBJ2-7; D is possibly TRBD1 (5 bases). TRBV23-1 is an ORF, with its function uncertain. V was trimmed by 0 bases and J by 0 bases, leaving 9 bases between them. This CDR3 has 15 residues. The CDR3 loop is CASSQSQGDSYEQYF. The CDR3, as DNA: TGCGCCAGCAGTCAATCTCAAGGGGACTCCTACGAGCAGTACTTC.

This clone has just one count. This chain connects TRBV27 to TRBJ1-4; 9 nucleotides line up with TRBD1. The CDR3 runs 15 residues. Trimming removed 4 bases from V and 6 bases from J; junction bases left unmatched: 6. Per the germline V gene, CDR1 is MNHEY and CDR2 is SMNVEV (reference sequence). CDR3 region: CASSSGQGWDEKLFF. In DNA, the CDR3 is TGTGCCAGCAGTTCGGGACAGGGTTGGGATGAAAAACTGTTTTTT.

The chain employs TRBV28 and TRBJ1-6; D is possibly TRBD1 (5 bases). The V and J ends lost 3 bases and 8 bases respectively, with 11 bases between them. CDR1 and CDR2 (germline): MDHEN, SYDVKM. The CDR3 is made up of 14 amino acids. The CDR3 nucleotides read TGTGCCAGCAGTTTTCAGGGAGGCTATTCACCCCTCCACTTT. Its protein product is CASSFQGGYSPLHF.

This clone was seen more than once but under ten times. The V gene is TRBV9, the J gene TRBJ2-1; the match to TRBD2 covers 7 bases. Trimming cost V 4 bases and J 4 bases; bases outside gene matches: 17. The CDR3 runs 18 residues. Germline values: CDR1 SGDLS, CDR2 YYNGEE. The CDR3 DNA reads as TGTGCCAGCAGCCGAGATGATCCAAGCGGGATCGGGTACAATGAGCAGTTCTTC. Its translation: CASSRDDPSGIGYNEQFF.

The rearrangement links TRBV5-1 to TRBJ2-1, with 9 bases fitting TRBD1. This CDR3 has 14 amino acids. The J segment lost 9 bases and the V segment lost 3 bases, leaving 7 bases of the junction unmatched. In germline, CDR1 is SGHRS, CDR2 YFSETQ. The DNA for the CDR3 is TGCGCCAGCAGCTCACCGGGACAGGGCCGTGAGCAGTTCTTC. Translation: CASSSPGQGREQFF.

The chain employs TRBV29-1 and TRBJ1-2; no clear D. Trimming left V 1 base short and J 7 bases short, with 10 bases between. The CDR3 spans 12 residues. CDR1 and CDR2 (germline): SQVTM, ANQGSEA. The CDR3 loop is CSVEAAAAGYTF. In DNA, the CDR3 is TGCAGCGTTGAAGCCGCGGCGGCTGGCTACACCTTC.

This clone has just a few counts. This chain joins TRBV5-6 and TRBJ1-6; tentative D call: TRBD1 (6 bases). This CDR3 has 14 amino acids. Germline assignment: CDR1 SGHDT and CDR2 YYEEEE. Trimming stripped 4 bases from V and 9 bases from J, with 14 bases between. The CDR3 region has the DNA TGTGCCAGCAGCAATCCGGGACATCGTTCACCCCTCCACTTT. Protein sequence: CASSNPGHRSPLHF. Filled out from reference TRBV5-6 and TRBJ1-6, the complete variable domain reads DAGVTQSPTHLIKTRGQQVTLRCSPKSGHDTVSWYQQALGQGPQFIFQYYEEEERQRGNFPDRFSGHQFPNYSSELNVNALLLGDSALYLCASSNPGHRSPLHFGNGTRLTVT.

The CDR3 sequence is CASNPSRATSYNEQFF. CDR3 in DNA: TGTGCCAGTAATCCAAGCAGGGCTACCTCCTACAATGAGCAGTTCTTC. V usage is TRBV19 and J usage is TRBJ2-1; D may be TRBD1 (5 bases). From germline, CDR1 is LNHDA and CDR2 SQIVND (reference sequence). Trimming cost V 7 bases and J 0 bases, with 16 bases left between them. The CDR3 extends over 16 amino acids.

The chain recombines TRBV29-1 with TRBJ2-1; possibly TRBD2 for D (5 bases). This CDR3 contains 13 residues. Germline CDR1 SQVTM, CDR2 ANQGSEA. V was cut by 6 bases and J by 0 bases, with 9 bases left in between. The CDR3 DNA reads TGCAGCGTCTTGACTATCTCCTACAATGAGCAGTTCTTC. Protein product: CSVLTISYNEQFF.

This clone showed up just a few times. The chain has TRBV28 and TRBJ2-3; TRBD2 might be the D (5 bases). Between the trimmed V and J ends, which lost 6 bases and 0 bases, there was a span of 13 bases. Looked up from germline, CDR1 is MDHEN and CDR2 is SYDVKM. The CDR3 totals 15 residues. The DNA for the CDR3 is TGTGCCAGCAGATCCGGGGTTGTGAGCACAGATACGCAGTATTTT. Its protein product is CASRSGVVSTDTQYF.

Concerning this clone: Other DNA sequences from this sample encode an identical CDR3 as well. This chain connects TRBV30 to TRBJ2-1; possibly TRBD1 for D (5 bases). The CDR3 length is 12 residues. Trimming pared 0 bases from V and 8 bases from J, leaving 8 bases between. Germline CDR1 is GTSNPN and CDR2 is SVGIG (reference sequence). In DNA form, the CDR3 reads TGTGCCTGGAGTGTAGGCAGGGATGAGCAGTTCTTC. Amino acid sequence: CAWSVGRDEQFF.

This clone came up once. The V and J genes are TRBV30 and TRBJ2-7; a weak D match, TRBD2 (6 bases). This CDR3 spans 15 amino acids. The V gene's germline CDR1 is GTSNPN and CDR2 SVGIG (reference sequence). V was shortened by 0 bases and J by 4 bases, with 16 bases between the two germline ends. The CDR3 bases are TGTGCCTGGAGTGTAGGGCCAGGGAGGTTGTACGAGCAGTACTTC. Protein: CAWSVGPGRLYEQYF.

This clone was seen only a few times. The chain joins TRBV28 to TRBJ2-7, with 8 bases aligning to TRBD2. V was pared by 8 bases and J by 2 bases, with 5 bases of the junction left unmatched. This CDR3 has 13 amino acids. Germline-derived CDR1 and CDR2 are MDHEN and SYDVKM. This CDR3 reads CASERESPYEQYF. The CDR3 DNA is TGTGCCAGCGAGCGGGAGTCTCCCTACGAGCAGTACTTC.

J is TRBJ2-5 and V is TRBV30, with a tentative D call TRBD2 (5 bases). The germline gives CDR1 GTSNPN, CDR2 SVGIG (reference sequence). V was pared by 0 bases and J by 5 bases, with 13 bases between. The CDR3 runs to 14 residues. The CDR3 is CAWSVRGSRETQYF. DNA of the CDR3: TGTGCCTGGAGTGTACGGGGATCCCGGGAGACCCAGTACTTC.

A few counts support this clone. The chain carries TRBV29-1 and TRBJ2-7, with 12 bases that match TRBD1. Germline CDR1 SQVTM, CDR2 ANQGSEA. V shed 3 bases and J 12 bases; nucleotides not matched to a gene: 9. CDR3 length: 13 residues. In DNA form, the CDR3 reads TGCAGCGTTGAGGGACAGGGGGCCGCGTGGAGGTACTTC. Protein: CSVEGQGAAWRYF.

This rearrangement joins TRBV29-1 to TRBJ2-3; tentative D call: TRBD2 (6 bases). Germline CDR1 and CDR2: SQVTM and ANQGSEA. CDR3 length equals 13 residues. Between the trimmed V and J ends, which lost 7 bases and 4 bases, there was a span of 15 bases. CDR3 nucleotides: TGCAGCGCGCCAAACTGGGACTCAGATACGCAGTATTTT. Encoded protein: CSAPNWDSDTQYF.

The genes are TRBV5-4 and TRBJ2-3; the D is unclear. Germline V gene data show CDR1 as SGHNT and CDR2 as YYREEE (reference sequence). Trimming pared 0 bases from V and 2 bases from J, leaving 1 base between. This CDR3 has 12 amino acids. CDR3 protein: CASSLDTDTQYF. The CDR3 DNA reads as TGTGCCAGCAGCTTGGACACAGATACGCAGTATTTT.

The rearrangement uses TRBV28 and TRBJ2-3; D is perhaps TRBD2 (6 bases). With 5 bases removed from V and 5 bases from J, the gap between germline ends came to 14 bases. CDR1 MDHEN and CDR2 SYDVKM come from the germline V gene. The CDR3 has 14 amino acids. In DNA form, the CDR3 reads TGTGCCAGCAGTGAAGGACTCGGGGGAGATACGCAGTATTTT. The encoded protein is CASSEGLGGDTQYF.

The gene calls are TRBV30 and TRBJ2-1; D is unclear. In germline, CDR1 is GTSNPN, CDR2 SVGIG (reference sequence). This CDR3 is built from 14 residues. Trimming shortened V by 5 bases and J by 0 bases, and 11 bases separated the two germline ends. The CDR3 bases are TGTGCCTGGCGAACCATTAACTCCTACAATGAGCAGTTCTTC. As protein: CAWRTINSYNEQFF.

The chain recombines TRBV25-1 with TRBJ2-7; a weak D match, TRBD1 (5 bases). Germline CDR1 is MGHDK and CDR2 is SYGVNS. The V gene lost 4 bases and the J gene lost 3 bases, with 7 bases spanning the gap. The CDR3 spans 12 residues. The CDR3 DNA follows: TGTGCCAGCAGTGTTAGGGGCTACGAGCAGTACTTC. It encodes CASSVRGYEQYF.

This clone counts as medium-sized. The chain links TRBV30 to TRBJ2-2; 9 bases map to TRBD2. The germline gives CDR1 GTSNPN, CDR2 SVGIG (reference sequence). The CDR3 is 14 amino acids. Trimming cost V 4 bases and J 4 bases; bases outside gene matches: 4. The CDR3 DNA sequence: TGTGCCTGGAAGAGACTAGCGGTCACCGGGGAGCTGTTTTTT. Translating it yields CAWKRLAVTGELFF.

This chain joins TRBV4-1 and TRBJ2-7, with 13 nucleotides matching TRBD2. This CDR3 comprises 15 residues. V trimming: 4 bases; J trimming: 6 bases; junction bases outside the gene matches: 6. CDR1 is MGHRA, CDR2 YSYEKL, per germline. CDR3 bases: TGCGCCAGCAGCCCCGGACTAGCGGGAGTCGGCGAGCAGTACTTC. Translation: CASSPGLAGVGEQYF.

The V and J genes are TRBV28 and TRBJ2-5, with 9 bases lining up with TRBD2. V trimming: 3 bases; J trimming: 2 bases; junction bases outside the gene matches: 4. CDR1 MDHEN and CDR2 SYDVKM come from the germline V gene. CDR3 size: 15 residues. CDR3 in DNA: TGTGCCAGCAGTTTTCTGACTAGCGGACAAGAGACCCAGTACTTC. It specifies CASSFLTSGQETQYF.

This clone showed up just a few times. The chain combines TRBV28 with TRBJ1-2, with 8 bases aligning to TRBD1. V was clipped by 6 bases and J by 7 bases; unmatched bases: 7. There are 13 residues in the CDR3. Germline CDR1 is MDHEN and CDR2 is SYDVKM. CDR3 coding DNA: TGTGCCAGCAGAAGTGCAGGGGGCAGTGGCTACACCTTC. Translated, it gives CASRSAGGSGYTF.

In its sample, this clone was seen a few times. V is TRBV29-1 and J is TRBJ2-2; 12 positions agree with TRBD2. With 7 bases clipped from V and 6 bases from J, the junction kept 6 bases outside the gene matches. Germline loops: CDR1 SQVTM, CDR2 ANQGSEA. This CDR3 region has 14 residues. The CDR3 protein is CSARLAGDPGELFF. CDR3 in DNA: TGCAGCGCCCGACTAGCGGGAGACCCCGGGGAGCTGTTTTTT.

V and J are TRBV20-1 and TRBJ2-7; TRBD2 might be the D (5 bases). The V end was cut by 7 bases, the J end by 2 bases, with 6 bases between. The length of the CDR3 is 10 residues. In germline, CDR1 is DFQATT, CDR2 SNEGSKA (reference sequence). For the CDR3, the DNA is TGCAGTGTCGGGACCTACGAGCAGTACTTC. Protein product: CSVGTYEQYF.